Following are 9 T cell receptor beta chains from one sample sequenced in a study of T-cell memory formation after mild COVID-19. TCRdb fed the 5' RACE reads into MiXCR, producing one record per CDR3 protein. The repertoire has some 490,000 distinct CDR3 sequences, 15% to 20% of them found once; the top ten carry approximately 13%. The sequencing input was PBMCs or a T cell subset sorted from them (not recorded which). The receptors stem from an adult woman who had mild COVID-19 (a few samples of this study predate the infection). Cell type and time point are not known.

The V gene is TRBV9, the J gene TRBJ2-2; no definite D call. V lost 4 bases and J lost 2, with 15 bases in between. This CDR3 is built from 16 residues. Looked up from germline, CDR1 is SGDLS and CDR2 is YYNGEE. CDR3 sequence: CASSRYHGPNTGELFF. The CDR3 DNA follows: TGTGCCAGCAGCCGATACCATGGGCCAAACACCGGGGAGCTGTTTTTT.

The chain has TRBV7-9 and TRBJ1-1; D is ambiguous. The CDR3 length is 11 residues. CDR1 and CDR2 (germline): SEHNR, FQNEAQ (reference sequence). The V and J ends lost 5 bases and 11 bases respectively, with 12 bases between them. CDR3 sequence (DNA): TGTGCCAGCAGCGCGACATCTGCGGCTTTCTTT. As protein: CASSATSAAFF.

The V and J genes are TRBV7-8 and TRBJ1-5, with D perhaps matching TRBD1 (5 bases). The V gene's germline CDR1 is SGHVS and CDR2 FQNEAQ. Trimming left V 5 bases short and J 7 bases short, with 21 bases between. The CDR3 is made up of 16 amino acids. CDR3 bases: TGTGCCAGCAGCCGAGACCCTGGGACGGTGGGGCAGCCCCAGCATTTT. Translating it yields CASSRDPGTVGQPQHF.

This chain links TRBV29-1 with TRBJ2-1, with D perhaps matching TRBD2 (7 bases). The CDR3 is made up of 15 amino acids. Trimming removed 5 bases at V and 3 bases at J, with 17 bases between. The germline CDR1 and CDR2 sequences are SQVTM and ANQGSEA. This CDR3 reads CSVKGGGTYYNEQFF. The CDR3 nucleotides read TGCAGCGTTAAAGGGGGGGGGACTTACTACAATGAGCAGTTCTTC.

The chain has TRBV7-2 and TRBJ1-4; weak D call: TRBD1 (6 bases). The CDR3 totals 14 residues. The germline V and J ends were trimmed by 2 bases and 7 bases, with 11 bases remaining between them. Germline values: CDR1 SGHTA, CDR2 FQGNSA. CDR3 sequence (DNA): TGTGCCAGCAGCTTACGCGGAGGGGGTGAAAAACTGTTTTTT. This codes for CASSLRGGGEKLFF.

The chain employs TRBV20-1 and TRBJ2-7; 7 bases map to TRBD1. The V segment lost 6 bases and the J segment 3 bases; nucleotides outside the gene matches: 11. Germline lookup yields CDR1 DFQATT and CDR2 SNEGSKA (reference sequence). The CDR3 runs to 14 residues. For the CDR3, the DNA is TGCAGTGCACCTCGGGACAGCGAAAGCTACGAGCAGTACTTC. This encodes CSAPRDSESYEQYF.

The rearrangement uses TRBV11-3 and TRBJ1-3; D gene unclear. The CDR3 contains 13 residues. Germline V lookup: CDR1 SGHNT, CDR2 YENEEA. The V and J ends lost 5 bases and 4 bases respectively, with 9 bases between them. CDR3 sequence (DNA): TGTGCCAGCAGCCCCAATTCCGGAAACACCATATATTTT. It codes for CASSPNSGNTIYF.

This chain links TRBV2 with TRBJ2-2; no clear D gene. The CDR3 is 18 residues long. V shed 2 bases and J shed 4 bases, with 20 bases lying between them. Germline CDR1 and CDR2: SNHLY and FYNNEI. The CDR3: CASSEKGGPLFSTGELFF. The CDR3 nucleotides are TGTGCCAGCAGTGAAAAGGGTGGTCCTCTATTCAGCACCGGGGAGCTGTTTTTT.

This clonotype appeared a few times. The V and J genes are TRBV6-1 and TRBJ1-1; 7 positions agree with TRBD1. CDR1 MNHNS and CDR2 SASEGT come from the germline V gene. The CDR3 contains 13 residues. The trim removed 6 bases at V and 5 bases at J, leaving 6 bases unmatched. The CDR3 region is CASRETGRTEAFF. The CDR3 region has the DNA TGTGCCAGCAGGGAGACAGGGCGAACTGAAGCTTTCTTT.